This T cell receptor beta chain was captured in a study of Tregs in tolerant kidney transplant recipients. Method: immunoSEQ multiplex PCR; TCRdb's copy keeps in-frame clones and lacks some. The sample has about 78,000 clones, approximately 90% seen once. An overnight rest at 37°C with roughly 200 IU/ml IL-2 preceded regulatory T cell sorting from thawed PBMCs. V shed 2 bases, J shed 8 bases, and the junction held 5 bases outside the gene matches. This CDR3 contains 14 residues. The germline CDR1 and CDR2 sequences are MNHNS and SASEGT. Specimen: Tregs from blood, collected before the transplant. The chain combines TRBV6-1 with TRBJ1-4; TRBD1 matches at 7 bases. This receptor was obtained from a human donor who received a combined kidney and bone marrow transplant. The CDR3 loop reads CASSEKGAREKLFF. DNA for the CDR3: TGTGCCAGCAGTGAAAAGGGGGCGCGGGAAAAACTGTTTTTT.